The present entry profiles one T cell receptor (beta chain) with its context. The record originates from a study of blood T cell repertoires in COVID-19. Study summary: The samples span acute and convalescent COVID-19 from the United States, Italy and Spain. T cells, B-cell-depleted T cells, or PBMCs supplied cDNA or gDNA.

Trimming removed 2 bases from V and 2 bases from J; junction bases left unmatched: 2. This CDR3 has 14 residues. Per the germline V gene, CDR1 is MNHEY and CDR2 is SVGEGT. Study processing details: Researchers report that nucleated cell counts were estimated from reference gene primer amplification. The method was immunoSEQ multiplex PCR; TCRdb's version includes in-frame clones alone and lacks a portion of them. Clone size and the V and J calls come from that table; the DNA yielded D and trimming. The sample gives approximately 150,000 clones, around 88% of which show up once; around a quarter is in the top ten.

Sequencing was performed on peripheral blood. The V call is TRBV6-2 or TRBV6-3, the J call TRBJ1-2; 7 bases agree with TRBD1. The TCR comes from a human donor in a cohort sampled during active COVID-19. The CDR3: CASSYRTGNYGYTF. The CDR3 DNA reads as TGTGCCAGCAGTTACAGGACAGGCAACTATGGCTACACCTTC.